The 27 T cell receptor beta chains in this list originate from one sample, sequenced in a study of blood T cell repertoires in COVID-19. Method: immunoSEQ multiplex PCR; TCRdb's copy keeps in-frame clones and lacks some. Of about 210,000 clones listed, around 80% are singletons. The sample was peripheral blood. Receptors were obtained from a woman between 40 and 50 years old with acute or convalescent COVID-19.

The chain has TRBV11-2 and TRBJ2-1; a weak D match, TRBD2 (7 bases). V was shortened by 1 base and J by 4 bases, with 14 bases between the two germline ends. The CDR3 loop spans 16 amino acids. CDR1 SGHAT and CDR2 FQNNGV come from the germline V gene. Written as DNA, the CDR3 is TGTGCCAGCAGCTTAGGTTCCGGGGGGCCATACAATGAGCAGTTCTTC. It translates to CASSLGSGGPYNEQFF.

This clone was picked up a small number of times. The chain employs TRBV6-2 or TRBV6-3 and TRBJ2-7; TRBD2 aligns across 13 bases. The CDR3 is 16 amino acids. Per germline, CDR1 MNHEY and CDR2 SVGEGT. Losses at the gene ends were 4 bases for V and 3 bases for J; bases not matched to a gene: 6. In nucleotides, the CDR3 is TGTGCCAGCAGTTCTCCCCGGACTAGCGGGAGCTACGAGCAGTACTTC. The encoded protein is CASSSPRTSGSYEQYF.

The rearrangement joins TRBV2 to TRBJ2-1, with TRBD1 as a possible D gene (6 bases). CDR1 SNHLY and CDR2 FYNNEI come from the germline V gene. This CDR3 region has 13 residues. Trimming stripped 0 bases from V and 15 bases from J, with 15 bases between. DNA of the CDR3: TGTGCCAGCAGTGAAGCCCCGCAGGGGATTCCGTTCTTC. Its protein product is CASSEAPQGIPFF.

This clone was picked up a small number of times. The rearrangement joins TRBV2 to TRBJ2-3, with D perhaps TRBD1 (7 bases). This CDR3 has 17 amino acids. Germline V gene lookup returns CDR1 SNHLY and CDR2 FYNNEI. The ends were cut back, 4 bases at V and 1 base at J, with 18 bases in the middle. The CDR3 reads CASSGGDRQGRTDTQYF. CDR3 bases: TGTGCCAGCAGTGGGGGGGATAGACAGGGCCGCACAGATACGCAGTATTTT.

This chain joins TRBV2 and TRBJ2-7, with 14 bases that match TRBD2. V shed 6 bases, J shed 7 bases, and the junction held 8 bases outside the gene matches. CDR1 SNHLY and CDR2 FYNNEI come from the germline V gene. CDR3 length: 15 residues. CDR3 amino acids: CASRGTSGGTREQYF. DNA for the CDR3: TGTGCCAGCAGGGGGACTAGCGGGGGTACGAGGGAGCAGTACTTC.

The rearrangement joins TRBV14 to TRBJ2-5; 10 nucleotides match TRBD2. The CDR3 covers 15 residues. Per germline, CDR1 SGHDN and CDR2 FVKESK. Germline trimming cut 4 bases from V and 4 bases from J; bases unmatched to any gene: 6. The CDR3 reads CASSPMWTSGETQYF. CDR3 in DNA: TGTGCCAGCAGCCCGATGTGGACTAGCGGAGAGACCCAGTACTTC.

The rearrangement uses TRBV5-1 and TRBJ2-7; 7 bases agree with TRBD2. The CDR3 length is 15 residues. Germline trimming cut 5 bases from V and 2 bases from J; bases unmatched to any gene: 10. In germline, CDR1 is SGHRS, CDR2 YFSETQ. CDR3: CASSRAQGGAYEQYF. CDR3 sequence (DNA): TGCGCCAGCAGTCGGGCCCAGGGAGGGGCCTACGAGCAGTACTTC. Full variable domain (rest looked up from reference TRBV5-1 and TRBJ2-7): KAGVTQTPRYLIKTRGQQVTLSCSPISGHRSVSWYQQTPGQGLQFLFEYFSETQRNKGNFPGRFSGRQFSNSRSEMNVSTLELGDSALYLCASSRAQGGAYEQYFGPGTRLTVT.

This sequence joins TRBV6-5 and TRBJ2-2; the match to TRBD1 covers 8 bases. Losses at the gene ends were 6 bases for V and 6 bases for J; bases not matched to a gene: 9. Germline V gene lookup returns CDR1 MNHEY and CDR2 SVGAGI. CDR3 length: 15 residues. The CDR3 nucleotides are TGTGCCAGCAGCCGTCGCGGACAGGGCGCCGGGGAGCTGTTTTTT. Amino acids: CASSRRGQGAGELFF.

The chain couples TRBV2 to TRBJ1-2; the match to TRBD1 covers 10 bases. CDR1 is SNHLY and CDR2 is FYNNEI in the germline V gene. The ends lost 8 bases at V and 5 bases at J; junction bases unmatched: 2. The CDR3 consists of 12 residues. The chain's CDR3 is CASGTGVYGYTF. The CDR3 region has the DNA TGTGCCAGCGGGACAGGGGTATATGGCTACACCTTC.

The J gene is TRBJ2-7, the V gene TRBV5-1; D unclear. Germline V CDR1 and CDR2: SGHRS, YFSETQ. The CDR3 consists of 12 residues. Trimming shortened V by 3 bases and J by 3 bases, and 7 bases separated the two germline ends. CDR3 DNA sequence: TGCGCCAGCAGCTATAACGGCTACGAGCAGTACTTC. Its protein product is CASSYNGYEQYF.

V gene TRBV7-2 combines with J gene TRBJ2-3; D is possibly TRBD2 (6 bases). V was shortened by 5 bases and J by 4 bases, with 16 bases between the two germline ends. Germline loops: CDR1 SGHTA, CDR2 FQGNSA. This CDR3 spans 15 amino acids. As DNA, the CDR3 is TGTGCCAGCAGCCCTGGACTACCTCAGGCAGATACGCAGTATTTT. Residues: CASSPGLPQADTQYF.

This rearrangement joins TRBV5-1 to TRBJ2-1; 12 positions agree with TRBD2. The length of the CDR3 is 17 residues. In germline, CDR1 is SGHRS, CDR2 YFSETQ. The V gene end was trimmed by 2 bases and the J gene end by 1 base; junction bases not matched to a gene: 4. As DNA, the CDR3 is TGCGCCAGCAGCTTTCGACTAGCGGGGGATTCCTACAATGAGCAGTTCTTC. It codes for CASSFRLAGDSYNEQFF.

The sample holds one count of this clone. The rearrangement uses TRBV11-2 and TRBJ1-1; 7 nucleotides match TRBD1. From germline, CDR1 is SGHAT and CDR2 FQNNGV. CDR3 length: 13 residues. After removal of 5 bases from V and 3 bases from J, the junction contained 3 bases not matched to a gene. CDR3 nucleotides: TGTGCCAGCAGCCGACAGGGATACACTGAAGCTTTCTTT. Protein sequence: CASSRQGYTEAFF.

The table lists this clone with a few counts. The chain joins TRBV7-2 to TRBJ1-2; D remains unclear. Per the germline V gene, CDR1 is SGHTA and CDR2 is FQGNSA. This CDR3 has 14 amino acids. Trimming stripped 4 bases from V and 4 bases from J, with 13 bases between. CDR3 sequence (DNA): TGTGCCAGCAGCTCCCAACCAGGTCTCTATGGCTACACCTTC. Translation: CASSSQPGLYGYTF.

The V and J genes are TRBV27 and TRBJ2-1; D is possibly TRBD2 (6 bases). V lost 5 bases and J 7 bases, leaving 18 bases between the germline ends. Per the germline V gene, CDR1 is MNHEY and CDR2 is SMNVEV (reference sequence). CDR3 length equals 15 residues. The CDR3 bases are TGTGCCAGCAGTATGGCGGGCGGGATTGGGAATGAGCAGTTCTTC. Its translation: CASSMAGGIGNEQFF.

The chain is built from TRBV20-1 and TRBJ2-7; a possible D gene is TRBD2 (6 bases). Germline CDR1 DFQATT, CDR2 SNEGSKA (reference sequence). The V gene lost 3 bases and the J gene lost 5 bases, with 17 bases spanning the gap. This CDR3 region has 14 residues. CDR3 coding DNA: TGCAGTGCTAGTACCGGGACTGTGACAAACGAGCAGTACTTC. Amino acid sequence: CSASTGTVTNEQYF.

The J gene is TRBJ1-6, the V gene TRBV10-1; no clear D. The CDR3 runs to 13 residues. Trimming removed 3 bases at V and 7 bases at J, with 7 bases between. The germline CDR1 and CDR2 sequences are WNHNN and SYGVQD (reference sequence). CDR3 amino acids: CASSEQLNSPLHF. CDR3 DNA: TGCGCCAGCAGTGAACAGTTAAATTCACCCCTCCACTTT.

The chain is built from TRBV29-1 and TRBJ1-2, with TRBD1 matching 9 bases. CDR1 and CDR2 (germline): SQVTM, ANQGSEA. The CDR3 is 11 amino acids. V shed 3 bases, J shed 7 bases, and the junction held 0 bases outside the gene matches. This CDR3 is CSVEDRGGYTF. The CDR3 nucleotides are TGCAGCGTTGAGGACAGGGGTGGCTACACCTTC.

The J gene is TRBJ1-2, the V gene TRBV24-1, with 8 nucleotides matching TRBD1. The CDR3 contains 18 residues. The V gene end was trimmed by 5 bases and the J gene end by 5 bases; junction bases not matched to a gene: 18. Per the germline V gene, CDR1 is KGHDR and CDR2 is SFDVKD. CDR3 region: CATSGPSDRESNWYGYTF. CDR3 in DNA: TGTGCCACCAGTGGTCCCTCGGACAGGGAGAGTAATTGGTATGGCTACACCTTC.

The chain joins TRBV6-5 to TRBJ1-6; 9 nucleotides agree with TRBD1. The CDR3 totals 15 residues. The germline gives CDR1 MNHEY, CDR2 SVGAGI. Losses at the gene ends were 2 bases for V and 10 bases for J; bases not matched to a gene: 6. The CDR3 sequence: CASSYRGQGASPLHF. The CDR3 bases are TGTGCCAGCAGTTACAGGGGACAGGGCGCATCACCCCTCCACTTT.

With regard to this clone: At the DNA level, this CDR3 is encoded by other sequences in the same sample as well. The CDR3 coding sequence is TGTGCCAGCAGCTTGGACAGGGGAAGCTACGAGCAGTACTTC. Amino acids: CASSLDRGSYEQYF. The chain joins TRBV5-6 to TRBJ2-7, with TRBD1 matching 7 bases. Germline V gene lookup returns CDR1 SGHDT and CDR2 YYEEEE. The CDR3 spans 14 residues. The ends lost 0 bases at V and 3 bases at J; junction bases unmatched: 3.

The rearrangement uses TRBV10-3 and TRBJ2-5; 8 bases align to TRBD1. This CDR3 has 15 residues. V was pared by 0 bases and J by 5 bases, with 5 bases of the junction left unmatched. Germline V gene lookup returns CDR1 ENHRY and CDR2 SYGVKD. CDR3 DNA: TGTGCCATCAGTGAGTCGGGGGACAGGTGGGAGACCCAGTACTTC. The encoded protein is CAISESGDRWETQYF.

This chain uses TRBV10-2 with TRBJ2-3, with D possibly being TRBD2 (5 bases). CDR3 length equals 15 residues. Germline loops: CDR1 WSHSY, CDR2 SAAADI. V was pared by 3 bases and J by 0 bases, with 10 bases between. The CDR3 loop reads CASSEVSGSTDTQYF. The CDR3 bases are TGCGCCAGCAGTGAAGTCAGCGGTAGCACAGATACGCAGTATTTT.

This clone was seen just once. In DNA form, the CDR3 reads TGTGCCAGCAGCTTTGGGAGCGGGAGGTCGTTAGATACGCAGTATTTT. It translates to CASSFGSGRSLDTQYF. The chain has TRBV7-2 and TRBJ2-3; TRBD2 matches 9 bases. The CDR3 is 16 residues long. The V segment lost 3 bases and the J segment 5 bases; nucleotides outside the gene matches: 9. The germline CDR1 and CDR2 sequences are SGHTA and FQGNSA.

This chain links TRBV6-4 with TRBJ2-3; 8 nucleotides align to TRBD2. In germline, CDR1 is MRHNA, CDR2 SNTAGT. The V gene end was trimmed by 0 bases and the J gene end by 4 bases; junction bases not matched to a gene: 3. The CDR3 extends over 15 amino acids. In DNA, the CDR3 is TGTGCCAGCAGTGACTCTAGCGGGACCCCAGATACGCAGTATTTT. This encodes CASSDSSGTPDTQYF.

In DNA form, the CDR3 reads TGCAGCGTTGAAGGGAGGGCCTCTGGAAACACCATATATTTT. It yields the protein CSVEGRASGNTIYF. V gene TRBV29-1 combines with J gene TRBJ1-3; D gene ambiguous. V was clipped by 1 base and J by 0 bases, with 7 bases between them. The germline CDR1 and CDR2 sequences are SQVTM and ANQGSEA. The CDR3 is 14 amino acids.

The chain combines TRBV11-2 with TRBJ2-2; 10 bases are a match to TRBD1. V lost 5 bases to trimming and J lost 4 bases; unmatched junction nucleotides: 4. Germline V gene lookup returns CDR1 SGHAT and CDR2 FQNNGV. This CDR3 has 15 residues. This chain's CDR3 is CASSAGQGVTGELFF. CDR3 in DNA: TGTGCCAGCAGCGCCGGACAGGGGGTCACCGGGGAGCTGTTTTTT.